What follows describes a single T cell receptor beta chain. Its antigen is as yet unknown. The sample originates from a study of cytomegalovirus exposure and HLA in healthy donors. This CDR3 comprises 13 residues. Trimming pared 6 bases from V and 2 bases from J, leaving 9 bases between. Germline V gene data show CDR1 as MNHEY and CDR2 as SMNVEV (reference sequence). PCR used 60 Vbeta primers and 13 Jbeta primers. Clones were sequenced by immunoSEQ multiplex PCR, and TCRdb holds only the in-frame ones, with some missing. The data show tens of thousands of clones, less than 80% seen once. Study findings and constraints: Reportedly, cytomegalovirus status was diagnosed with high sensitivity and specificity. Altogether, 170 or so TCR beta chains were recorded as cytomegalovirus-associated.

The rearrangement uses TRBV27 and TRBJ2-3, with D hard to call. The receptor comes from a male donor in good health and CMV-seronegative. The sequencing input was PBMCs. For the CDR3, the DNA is TGTGCCAGCAGGCCTAGTAACACAGATACGCAGTATTTT. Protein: CASRPSNTDTQYF.